A selection of T cell receptor beta chains follows, all from one sample in a study of blood T cell repertoires in COVID-19. Data came from immunoSEQ multiplex PCR; TCRdb stores just in-frame clones and leaves some out. The table lists roughly 54,000 clones, approximately 81% of them singletons. The material sequenced was peripheral blood. These receptors were taken from a man in his fifties or sixties with acute or convalescent COVID-19. Both conserved end residues are part of each CDR3. D genes are given only for firm matches. Size is omitted from some rows. Given values are once, few, many or a class for expanded clones.

clone_size	d_call	cdr3_length	v_call	j_call	cdr3_nt	cdr3_aa
-	-	18	TRBV19	TRBJ2-6	TGTGCCAGTAGTATAGAGGGGGGTCCGATCTCTGGGGCCAACGTCCTGACTTTC	CASSIEGGPISGANVLTF
-	-	12	TRBV28	TRBJ1-5	TGTGGACTGAGCAGGGGCAATCAGCCCCAGCATTTT	CGLSRGNQPQHF
-	-	15	TRBV5-1	TRBJ1-3	TGCGCCAGCAGCTTGGACAGGGTTGATGGAAACACCATATATTTT	CASSLDRVDGNTIYF
-	TRBD1	14	TRBV19	TRBJ1-5	TGTGCCAGCCACGGGACAGGGGCGGGTCAGCCCCAGCATTTT	CASHGTGAGQPQHF
-	TRBD1	16	TRBV7-9	TRBJ2-2	TGTGCCAGCAGCCTACGGGACAGGGGAGAACCCGGGGAGCTGTTTTTT	CASSLRDRGEPGELFF
-	-	15	TRBV19	TRBJ1-4	TGTGCCAGTAGTTTGTACGGACAGAATAATGAAAAACTGTTTTTT	CASSLYGQNNEKLFF
-	TRBD2	17	TRBV10-3	TRBJ2-5	TGTGCCATCTTTGACCCGGGACTAGCGGGAGCGGGAGAGACCCAGTACTTC	CAIFDPGLAGAGETQYF
-	-	18	TRBV10-3	TRBJ1-5	TGTGCCATCAGTGAGTCGCAGAGAGGGTTCTTCAGCAATCAGCCCCAGCATTTT	CAISESQRGFFSNQPQHF
-	-	15	TRBV9	TRBJ2-5	TGTGCCAGCAGCTCCGAGGGGGGGGACCAAGAGACCCAGTACTTC	CASSSEGGDQETQYF
few	TRBD1	13	TRBV6-5	TRBJ2-1	TGTGCCAGCGGGACAGGGGAATACAATGAGCAGTTCTTC	CASGTGEYNEQFF
few	-	16	TRBV5-5	TRBJ1-2	TGTGCCAGCAGCTTAGCCGCCCAGGGCCTTAACTATGGCTACACCTTC	CASSLAAQGLNYGYTF
-	TRBD2	15	TRBV27	TRBJ2-2	TGTGCCAGCAGTTTATACAGCGGGGGGCCCGGGGAGCTGTTTTTT	CASSLYSGGPGELFF
-	-	15	TRBV5-5	TRBJ2-7	TGTGCCAGCAGCTTAAACCCAGGGTCGTCCTACGAGCAGTACTTC	CASSLNPGSSYEQYF
-	-	15	TRBV5-6	TRBJ1-2	TGTGCCAGCAGCCCCGCGGCCTGGTCCTGGGATGGCTACACCTTC	CASSPAAWSWDGYTF
-	-	16	TRBV9	TRBJ2-1	TGTGCCAGCAGTGCGGGCACAGGGAAGGGCTACAATGAGCAGTTCTTC	CASSAGTGKGYNEQFF
-	TRBD1	14	TRBV30	TRBJ2-7	TGTGCCTGGAGCACCGGGACAGGCGCCTACGAGCAGTACTTC	CAWSTGTGAYEQYF
-	TRBD2	14	TRBV6-5	TRBJ2-7	TGTGCCAGCAGCCTCGAGCGGGAGCCCTACGAGCAGTACTTC	CASSLEREPYEQYF
-	-	14	TRBV10-1	TRBJ2-1	TGCGCCAGCAGTGAGTCTGGCAGCTACAATGAGCAGTTCTTC	CASSESGSYNEQFF
-	-	15	TRBV2	TRBJ1-3	TGTGCCAGCAGTCGTGCCTCCGGTTCTGGAAACACCATATATTTT	CASSRASGSGNTIYF
-	TRBD1	14	TRBV19	TRBJ2-2	TGTGCCAGTAGTATAGGTCCACAGGGGTGGGAGCTGTTTTTT	CASSIGPQGWELFF